This passage covers 31 T cell receptor beta chains from one sample sequenced in a study of shared clonotypes between healthy human individuals. Assay used: immunoSEQ multiplex PCR; TCRdb lists only in-frame clones, some missing. The table has millions of clones, around 95% seen once; the top ten hold about 0.13%. The sample consisted of naive CD4+ T cells sorted from blood. The subset: CD45RA+ positively selected. These receptor sequences come from a man in his late teens or twenties in good health.

In its sample, this clone was seen many times. The chain joins TRBV27 to TRBJ2-7; TRBD1 matches at 8 bases. The CDR3 is made up of 13 amino acids. CDR1 is MNHEY and CDR2 is SMNVEV in the germline V gene (reference sequence). V shed 6 bases, J shed 3 bases, and the junction held 4 bases outside the gene matches. CDR3 sequence (DNA): TGTGCCAGCAGACGGACAGGGTACTACGAGCAGTACTTC. It translates to CASRRTGYYEQYF.

The chain is built from TRBV5-5 and TRBJ2-7; the D is unclear. The CDR3 totals 13 residues. The V and J ends lost 4 bases and 0 bases respectively, with 8 bases between them. Germline V gene sequence: CDR1 SGHKS, CDR2 YYEKEE (reference sequence). The CDR3 region is CASSPPNSYEQYF. CDR3 nucleotide sequence: TGTGCCAGCAGCCCGCCGAACTCCTACGAGCAGTACTTC.

The CDR3 sequence: CASSRSGLIQETQYF. CDR3 DNA: TGTGCCAGCAGCCGTTCGGGACTGATACAAGAGACCCAGTACTTC. This chain links TRBV14 with TRBJ2-5; D is perhaps TRBD2 (6 bases). CDR3 size: 15 residues. Germline loops: CDR1 SGHDN, CDR2 FVKESK. V shed 4 bases and J shed 2 bases, with 14 bases lying between them.

V usage is TRBV19 and J usage is TRBJ2-2; TRBD1 agrees at 8 bases. Losses at the gene ends were 10 bases for V and 5 bases for J; bases not matched to a gene: 15. The CDR3 is made up of 16 amino acids. Germline loops: CDR1 LNHDA, CDR2 SQIVND (reference sequence). CDR3 region: CATPTYGTGGTGELFF. The CDR3 nucleotides read TGTGCCACTCCAACATACGGGACAGGTGGGACCGGGGAGCTGTTTTTT.

The chain has TRBV10-3 and TRBJ2-1; 8 nucleotides agree with TRBD2. The CDR3 contains 14 residues. The V gene's germline CDR1 is ENHRY and CDR2 SYGVKD. J gave up 4 bases and V 4 bases, and 3 bases lay outside the gene matches. CDR3 sequence reads: CAISAAGEYNEQFF. CDR3 coding DNA: TGTGCCATCAGTGCAGCGGGAGAATACAATGAGCAGTTCTTC.

The V call is TRBV18, the J call TRBJ1-2; TRBD1 matches 9 bases. J lost 7 bases, V lost 2 bases, and 11 bases had no gene match. The CDR3 consists of 16 residues. Germline CDR1 reads KGHSH; CDR2 reads LQKENI. This CDR3 is CASSPLEMGQGGGYTF. The CDR3 nucleotides are TGTGCCAGCTCACCATTAGAGATGGGACAGGGTGGTGGCTACACCTTC.

V is TRBV4-1 and J is TRBJ1-4; no reliable D call. The V gene's germline CDR1 is MGHRA and CDR2 YSYEKL. Trimming pared 5 bases from V and 10 bases from J, leaving 17 bases between. The CDR3 has 14 residues. The CDR3: CASSAGPKQGKLFF. CDR3 in DNA: TGCGCCAGCAGCGCAGGCCCAAAACAAGGAAAACTGTTTTTT.

This sequence joins TRBV4-3 and TRBJ1-5; unclear D gene. V gave up 1 base and J gave up 6 bases, with 13 bases separating them. Germline CDR1 is LGHNA and CDR2 is YSLEER. The CDR3 loop spans 15 amino acids. The CDR3 nucleotides read TGCGCCAGCAGCCAAGGTGCGGAGGTCGGTCAGCCCCAGCATTTT. Its translation: CASSQGAEVGQPQHF.

CDR3 residues: CASETETGFQETQYF. DNA of the CDR3: TGTGCCAGCGAGACTGAAACTGGATTCCAAGAGACCCAGTACTTC. V and J are TRBV6-1 and TRBJ2-5, with D unresolved. The CDR3 length is 15 residues. The germline V gene has CDR1 MNHNS and CDR2 SASEGT. The ends were cut back, 8 bases at V and 1 base at J, with 17 bases in the middle.

The rearrangement uses TRBV7-2 and TRBJ2-7; D is perhaps TRBD2 (6 bases). Per the germline V gene, CDR1 is SGHTA and CDR2 is FQGNSA. Trimming removed 2 bases at V and 3 bases at J, with 14 bases between. This CDR3 has 15 residues. CDR3: CASSLTRGKGYEQYF. The CDR3 bases are TGTGCCAGCAGCTTAACGCGCGGGAAGGGCTACGAGCAGTACTTC.

This chain joins TRBV5-1 and TRBJ2-2, with 11 nucleotides matching TRBD1. With V trimmed by 4 bases and J by 3 bases, 2 bases remained unmatched. The CDR3 is made up of 15 amino acids. The germline V gene encodes CDR1 SGHRS and CDR2 YFSETQ. The CDR3 protein is CASSGQGADTGELFF. Here the CDR3 DNA reads TGCGCCAGCAGCGGACAGGGGGCAGACACCGGGGAGCTGTTTTTT.

The CDR3 DNA is TGCGCCAGCAGCCAGATCGACATGAACACCGGGGAGCTGTTTTTT. It codes for CASSQIDMNTGELFF. The chain employs TRBV4-1 and TRBJ2-2; D gene unclear. With 3 bases removed from V and 1 base from J, the gap between germline ends came to 9 bases. Germline V gene sequence: CDR1 MGHRA, CDR2 YSYEKL. This CDR3 spans 15 amino acids.

The chain has TRBV7-9 and TRBJ1-2; 12 nucleotides match TRBD1. V trimming: 5 bases; J trimming: 7 bases; junction bases outside the gene matches: 8. Per the germline V gene, CDR1 is SEHNR and CDR2 is FQNEAQ (reference sequence). The CDR3 has 15 residues. The DNA for the CDR3 is TGTGCCAGCAGCCCCCCCGGGACAGGGGGCAGTGGCTACACCTTC. Protein product: CASSPPGTGGSGYTF.

The V call is TRBV29-1, the J call TRBJ1-4; D unresolved. The CDR3 has 11 amino acids. Trimming removed 7 bases at V and 8 bases at J, with 11 bases between. The germline CDR1 and CDR2 sequences are SQVTM and ANQGSEA. CDR3: CSARSGEKLFF. The CDR3 nucleotides read TGCAGCGCCCGGTCTGGGGAAAAACTGTTTTTT.

The chain has TRBV28 and TRBJ2-7, with 7 bases lining up with TRBD1. Germline CDR1 is MDHEN and CDR2 is SYDVKM. This CDR3 comprises 15 residues. J lost 6 bases, V lost 3 bases, and 11 bases had no gene match. CDR3 bases: TGTGCCAGCAGTTTCCGACGTTTAGGGACAGTCGAGCAGTACTTC. As protein: CASSFRRLGTVEQYF.

The rearrangement uses TRBV6-6 and TRBJ1-5, with D possibly TRBD1 on 5 matching bases. The CDR3 is made up of 15 amino acids. Germline V lookup: CDR1 MNHNY, CDR2 SVGAGI (reference sequence). Trimming took 6 bases from V and 7 from J, leaving 19 bases between them. CDR3 bases: TGTGCCAGCAGCCGCGGGGACTCAGCGGGACAGCCCCAGCATTTT. Residues: CASSRGDSAGQPQHF.

The chain couples TRBV5-6 to TRBJ2-3, with unresolved D. Germline V gene data show CDR1 as SGHDT and CDR2 as YYEEEE. V was clipped by 1 base and J by 3 bases, with 6 bases between them. The CDR3 is 13 residues long. The CDR3 nucleotides are TGTGCCAGCAGCTTGAGTGGGACAGATACGCAGTATTTT. This gives the protein CASSLSGTDTQYF.

This rearrangement joins TRBV9 to TRBJ1-1; D not resolved. Germline V gives CDR1 SGDLS, CDR2 YYNGEE. This CDR3 comprises 14 residues. The germline V and J ends were trimmed by 1 base and 4 bases, with 11 bases remaining between them. In nucleotides, the CDR3 is TGTGCCAGCAGCGTACGGGTAGGGAGCACTGAAGCTTTCTTT. As protein: CASSVRVGSTEAFF. Variable domain in full (rest from reference TRBV9 and TRBJ1-1): DSGVTQTPKHLITATGQRVTLRCSPRSGDLSVYWYQQSLDQGLQFLIQYYNGEERAKGNILERFSAQQFPDLHSELNLSSLELGDSALYFCASSVRVGSTEAFFGQGTRLTVV.

The chain is built from TRBV19 and TRBJ2-1, with D tentatively TRBD1 (5 bases). Germline V gene lookup returns CDR1 LNHDA and CDR2 SQIVND (reference sequence). This CDR3 has 15 residues. The V end was cut by 0 bases, the J end by 6 bases, with 12 bases between. In nucleotides, the CDR3 is TGTGCCAGTAGTATAGAGGCAGGGATCCGCAATGAGCAGTTCTTC. It is translated as CASSIEAGIRNEQFF.

With respect to this clone: The sample has other DNA sequences that encode this CDR3 too. In DNA, the CDR3 is TGTGCCAGCAGCGTAGATCCAGGGAAGGGTACTGAAGCTTTCTTT. Its translation is CASSVDPGKGTEAFF. The chain is built from TRBV9 and TRBJ1-1, with D tentatively TRBD1 (5 bases). The V and J ends lost 0 bases and 5 bases respectively, with 14 bases between them. Germline V gene data show CDR1 as SGDLS and CDR2 as YYNGEE. This CDR3 comprises 15 residues.

The chain employs TRBV25-1 and TRBJ2-7, with D hard to call. CDR3 size: 13 residues. The germline V gene encodes CDR1 MGHDK and CDR2 SYGVNS. With 5 bases removed from V and 3 bases from J, the gap between germline ends came to 11 bases. The CDR3: CASSRGVNYEQYF. The CDR3 region has the DNA TGTGCCAGCAGTCGCGGTGTAAACTACGAGCAGTACTTC.

V gene TRBV7-2 combines with J gene TRBJ1-2; 9 positions match TRBD1. The ends lost 5 bases at V and 2 bases at J; junction bases unmatched: 3. CDR1 and CDR2 from the germline V gene are SGHTA and FQGNSA. The CDR3 runs 14 residues. The CDR3 DNA reads as TGTGCCAGCAGCGCTGGGACAGGGAACTATGGCTACACCTTC. Its protein product is CASSAGTGNYGYTF.

The gene calls are TRBV28 and TRBJ2-4; D not resolved. V lost 6 bases, J lost 4 bases, and 10 bases lay in between. Germline V gene sequence: CDR1 MDHEN, CDR2 SYDVKM. There are 13 residues in the CDR3. The CDR3 here is CASSPVGKNIQYF. Written as DNA, the CDR3 is TGTGCCAGCAGCCCCGTTGGGAAAAACATTCAGTACTTC. Looking up the rest from reference TRBV28 and TRBJ2-4 gives the full variable domain: DVKVTQSSRYLVKRTGEKVFLECVQDMDHENMFWYRQDPGLGLRLIYFSYDVKMKEKGDIPEGYSVSREKKERFSLILESASTNQTSMYLCASSPVGKNIQYFGAGTRLSVL.

The rearrangement joins TRBV18 to TRBJ2-1, with D possibly matching TRBD1 (6 bases). Germline V gene lookup returns CDR1 KGHSH and CDR2 LQKENI. V was pared by 2 bases and J by 3 bases, with 14 bases between. The CDR3 spans 16 residues. The CDR3 DNA sequence: TGTGCCAGCTCACCAAGGCTAGGCAGGGGCTACAATGAGCAGTTCTTC. Protein sequence: CASSPRLGRGYNEQFF.

V is TRBV6-1 and J is TRBJ1-1, with D unresolved. CDR3 length: 16 amino acids. Germline CDR1 and CDR2: MNHNS and SASEGT. Trimming left V 2 bases short and J 0 bases short, with 13 bases between. The CDR3 sequence is CASSESTRIVNTEAFF. The CDR3 nucleotides are TGTGCCAGCAGTGAATCGACCCGAATAGTGAACACTGAAGCTTTCTTT.

CDR3 residues: CASSPGTGTSEQYF. The DNA for the CDR3 is TGCGCCAGCAGCCCGGGGACAGGAACAAGCGAGCAGTACTTC. This chain joins TRBV5-1 and TRBJ2-7, with 8 positions matching TRBD1. Germline lookup yields CDR1 SGHRS and CDR2 YFSETQ. The CDR3 is 14 amino acids. V lost 4 bases and J lost 6; bases outside the gene matches: 9.

CDR3 region: CASSPLDRRVNTGELFF. DNA for the CDR3: TGCGCCAGCAGCCCCTTAGACAGGCGCGTTAACACCGGGGAGCTGTTTTTT. The chain joins TRBV5-1 to TRBJ2-2; D possibly corresponds to TRBD1 (6 bases). Germline-derived CDR1 and CDR2 are SGHRS and YFSETQ. Trimming left V 4 bases short and J 2 bases short, with 18 bases between. The CDR3 consists of 17 residues.

The CDR3 sequence: CAISERTEAYEQYF. The DNA for the CDR3 is TGTGCCATCAGTGAAAGGACAGAGGCCTACGAGCAGTACTTC. The rearrangement uses TRBV10-3 and TRBJ2-7; the D gene is possibly TRBD1 (6 bases). CDR1 and CDR2 from the germline V gene are ENHRY and SYGVKD. The CDR3 sequence is 14 residues long. V was trimmed by 3 bases and J by 2 bases, leaving 11 bases between them.

This chain connects TRBV10-2 to TRBJ2-7; D possibly matches TRBD1 or TRBD2 (5 bases each). V lost 4 bases and J 0 bases, leaving 10 bases between the germline ends. The CDR3 is made up of 14 amino acids. The V gene's germline CDR1 is WSHSY and CDR2 SAAADI. The CDR3 coding sequence is TGCGCCAGCAGTGGGGCAGGGACCTCCTACGAGCAGTACTTC. Encoded protein: CASSGAGTSYEQYF.

The chain carries TRBV6-6 and TRBJ2-1; 10 bases fit TRBD2. The CDR3 spans 14 residues. Germline CDR1 MNHNY, CDR2 SVGAGI (reference sequence). Trimming cost V 8 bases and J 10 bases; bases outside gene matches: 11. Here the CDR3 reads CASAYLSGRAEQFF. The DNA for the CDR3 is TGTGCCAGCGCCTACCTAAGCGGGAGGGCCGAGCAGTTCTTC.

The V and J genes are TRBV2 and TRBJ1-2, with D tentatively TRBD1 (5 bases). V was shortened by 8 bases and J by 0 bases, with 13 bases between the two germline ends. The CDR3 consists of 14 residues. In germline, CDR1 is SNHLY, CDR2 FYNNEI. Here the CDR3 DNA reads TGTGCCAGCGGGGCAGCCAAGTCTAACTATGGCTACACCTTC. This gives the protein CASGAAKSNYGYTF.